These 29 T cell receptor beta chains came from one sample sequenced in a study of blood T cells in healthy people across ages. A sample-barcoded 5' primer and a J-beta primer mix were used in a second PCR of about 6 to 12 cycles. TCRdb analysed the 5' RACE reads with MiXCR anew, one entry per CDR3 protein. This sample carries 870,000 or so distinct CDR3 sequences, 29% of them seen once, and the ten largest clones take 15% to 20%. Input material: blood. These receptors came from a woman of 80 years or more in good health.

V is TRBV7-8 and J is TRBJ2-7; 8 bases line up with TRBD2. Trimming took 5 bases from V and 1 from J; bases not matched to a gene: 13. The germline CDR1 and CDR2 sequences are SGHVS and FQNEAQ. The CDR3 contains 17 residues. The CDR3 sequence: CASSPSSGSGASYEQYF. The CDR3, as DNA: TGTGCCAGCAGCCCATCTTCTGGTAGCGGGGCGTCCTACGAGCAGTACTTC.

This clonotype was detected a few times. The junction departs from germline at one end; a sequencing error may be responsible. The chain employs TRBV15 and TRBJ2-3; D is uncertain. CDR1 and CDR2 from the germline V gene are LNHNV and YYDKDF (reference sequence). The CDR3 spans 14 residues. DNA of the CDR3: TGTGCCACCAACAGAGGTGTCGGCACAGATACGCAGTATTTT. Amino acids: CATNRGVGTDTQYF.

The chain is built from TRBV19 and TRBJ1-1, with TRBD1 identical over 8 bases. The junction had 6 bases not matched to a gene; V was cut back by 3 bases and J by 0 bases. Germline lookup yields CDR1 LNHDA and CDR2 SQIVND (reference sequence). CDR3 length equals 16 residues. The CDR3 nucleotides read TGTGCCAGTAGTATCCAGGGGGCCAGGGTGAACACTGAAGCTTTCTTT. Amino acids: CASSIQGARVNTEAFF.

This clonotype was recorded at least ten times. An end of the junction does not agree with germline; a read error may underlie this. This chain uses TRBV3-1 with TRBJ1-5, with D uncertain. The CDR3 runs to 13 residues. The germline gives CDR1 LGHDT, CDR2 YNNKEL (reference sequence). The CDR3 spells CASSQDGAQPQHF. The CDR3 nucleotides read TGCGCCAGCAGCCAAGACGGCGCTCAGCCCCAGCATTTT.

In this sample, this clonotype turned up a few times. The V call is TRBV6-5, the J call TRBJ1-2; 7 positions agree with TRBD1. Germline V gene data show CDR1 as MNHEY and CDR2 as SVGAGI. With 7 bases clipped from V and 8 bases from J, the junction kept 10 bases outside the gene matches. This CDR3 comprises 13 residues. DNA of the CDR3: TGTGCCAGCACCAACACAGGGGCAAGAGGCTACACCTTC. Protein product: CASTNTGARGYTF.

The chain links TRBV4-3 to TRBJ2-1; unclear D gene. The DNA end favors TRBJ2-7, so the J call may be wrong. Germline V gives CDR1 LGHNA, CDR2 YSLEER. The CDR3 extends over 15 amino acids. CDR3 nucleotide sequence: TGCGCCAGCAGCCAAGGAACGGAAGCCTACAATGAGCAGTACTTC. As protein: CASSQGTEAYNEQYF.

This clonotype was picked up a small number of times. The rearrangement links TRBV3-1 to TRBJ1-4; D possibly corresponds to TRBD1 (5 bases). V was cut by 2 bases and J by 11 bases, with 6 bases left in between. The CDR3 runs to 11 residues. CDR1 is LGHDT and CDR2 is YNNKEL in the germline V gene (reference sequence). The CDR3: CASSQWGKLFF. CDR3 nucleotides: TGTGCCAGCAGCCAATGGGGGAAACTGTTTTTT.

This clonotype was found once. The chain employs TRBV4-2 and TRBJ2-7; D may be TRBD2 (5 bases). Deletions cut 3 bases from V and 2 bases from J, with 14 bases between. Germline V gene sequence: CDR1 LGHNA, CDR2 YNFKEQ. The CDR3 is made up of 15 amino acids. As DNA, the CDR3 is TGTGCCAGCAGCCACATAGCGACGGCCCCCTACGAGCAGTACTTC. Its translation is CASSHIATAPYEQYF.

This clonotype has ten or more counts. The gene calls are TRBV5-1 and TRBJ2-7; TRBD1 matches at 10 bases. The CDR3 covers 16 residues. J was trimmed by 3 bases and V by 1 base; bases with no gene match: 7. Germline V CDR1 and CDR2: SGHRS, YFSETQ. The CDR3 reads CASSLFRDRGDYEQYF. The CDR3 region has the DNA TGCGCCAGCAGCTTGTTCCGGGACAGGGGCGACTACGAGCAGTACTTC.

In regard to this clonotype: A much larger clonotype is one base distant, so this may be a read error. V is TRBV20-1 and J is TRBJ2-5, with no clear D. The V end was cut by 8 bases, the J end by 11 bases, with 21 bases between. CDR1 is DFQATT and CDR2 is SNEGSKA in the germline V gene (reference sequence). The CDR3 covers 12 residues. CDR3 sequence reads: CSSPDLDNEQYF. The CDR3, as DNA: TGCAGTTCACCGGATCTCGACAATGAGCAGTACTTC.

The chain is built from TRBV7-2 and TRBJ1-1, with no clear D. Trimming removed 5 bases at V and 6 bases at J, with 7 bases between. The germline V gene encodes CDR1 SGHTA and CDR2 FQGNSA. There are 11 residues in the CDR3. CDR3 sequence (DNA): TGTGCCAGCAGCCCAAGGGCTGAAGCTTTCTTT. Protein product: CASSPRAEAFF.

This clonotype was counted ten times or more. This chain uses TRBV7-2 with TRBJ2-5; maybe TRBD2 (7 bases). V was shortened by 5 bases and J by 5 bases, with 18 bases between the two germline ends. Germline CDR1 is SGHTA and CDR2 is FQGNSA. The CDR3 runs to 15 residues. Here the CDR3 DNA reads TGTGCCAGCAGCACGGGACTACCTAGGGGGGAGACCCAGTACTTC. Translating gives CASSTGLPRGETQYF.

This clonotype was observed a few times. The genes are TRBV13 and TRBJ2-6; D is ambiguous. V lost 5 bases, J lost 1 base, and 9 bases lay in between. Germline CDR1 and CDR2: PRHDT and FYEKMQ (reference sequence). This CDR3 region has 15 residues. The chain's CDR3 is CASSRRFSGANVLTF. In nucleotides, the CDR3 is TGTGCCAGCAGCCGACGGTTTTCTGGGGCCAACGTCCTGACTTTC.

This clonotype was detected only a few times. This rearrangement joins TRBV9 to TRBJ2-3; TRBD2 matches 10 bases. This CDR3 has 17 amino acids. From germline, CDR1 is SGDLS and CDR2 YYNGEE. V lost 0 bases, J lost 3 bases, and 7 bases stayed unmatched. In DNA, the CDR3 is TGTGCCAGCAGCGTAGGGGTAGCGGGGGGTCCTACAGATACGCAGTATTTT. Encoded protein: CASSVGVAGGPTDTQYF.

This clonotype was picked up a small number of times. This may arise from a read error, as a much more abundant clone is one base away. The chain couples TRBV7-9 to TRBJ2-7; D could derive from TRBD1 or TRBD2 (5 bases each). V lost 4 bases, J lost 4 bases, and 14 bases lay in between. The CDR3 length is 14 residues. CDR1 and CDR2 from the germline V gene are SEHNR and FQNEAQ (reference sequence). This CDR3 reads CASSYEGRGYEQYF. The CDR3, as DNA: TGTGCCAGCAGCTATGAGGGACGGGGTTACGAGCAGTACTTC.

The table lists this clonotype with many counts. The rearrangement uses TRBV6-5 and TRBJ1-2; D unresolved. Germline CDR1 MNHEY, CDR2 SVGAGI. This CDR3 spans 15 amino acids. The V end lost 1 base, the J end lost 2 bases, and 11 bases lay between the germline ends. The CDR3 DNA reads TGTGCCAGCAGTTACTTCCGGGCCGAGAACTATGGCTACACCTTC. Translated, it gives CASSYFRAENYGYTF.

This clonotype was detected a few times. V gene TRBV10-1 combines with J gene TRBJ1-1, with D unresolved. This CDR3 is 13 amino acids long. Germline CDR1 is WNHNN and CDR2 is SYGVQD (reference sequence). The germline V and J ends were trimmed by 4 bases and 4 bases, with 10 bases remaining between them. CDR3 nucleotide sequence: TGCGCCAGCAGTGCCTCAGTGAGCACTGAAGCTTTCTTT. As protein: CASSASVSTEAFF.

In its sample, this clonotype was seen many times. V gene TRBV7-9 combines with J gene TRBJ2-7, with D perhaps TRBD1 (6 bases). This CDR3 comprises 15 residues. V was clipped by 1 base and J by 6 bases, with 16 bases between them. Germline CDR1 is SEHNR and CDR2 is FQNEAQ (reference sequence). CDR3 amino acids: CASSLDIGQSGEQYF. Written as DNA, the CDR3 is TGTGCCAGCAGCTTAGATATAGGACAGTCGGGCGAGCAGTACTTC.

Comments on this clonotype: With a much larger clone just one base away, this may be a read error. The CDR3 reads CASSQGQSSHNEQFF. CDR3 nucleotide sequence: TGTGCCAGCAGCCAGGGACAGAGCTCCCACAATGAGCAGTTCTTC. The chain combines TRBV11-3 with TRBJ2-1; 7 positions match TRBD1. This CDR3 comprises 15 residues. The germline V gene encodes CDR1 SGHNT and CDR2 YENEEA. Using reference TRBV11-3 and TRBJ2-1 for the parts outside the CDR3, the full variable domain is EAGVVQSPRYKIIEKKQPVAFWCNPISGHNTLYWYLQNLGQGPELLIRYENEEAVDDSQLPKDRFSAERLKGVDSTLKIQPAELGDSAVYLCASSQGQSSHNEQFFGPGTRLTVL.

This chain joins TRBV12-5 and TRBJ2-1; 14 bases are a match to TRBD2. The CDR3 runs 18 residues. Germline V gene sequence: CDR1 LGHNT, CDR2 FRNRAP. The V and J ends lost 4 bases and 5 bases, in that order; junction bases with no gene match: 10. This CDR3 is CASGWLAQTSGGDNEQFF. CDR3 DNA: TGTGCTAGTGGTTGGTTGGCCCAGACTAGCGGGGGGGACAATGAGCAGTTCTTC.

This clonotype was counted ten times or more. The chain combines TRBV4-3 with TRBJ1-6, with TRBD1 identical over 8 bases. V lost 4 bases and J lost 10; bases outside the gene matches: 9. Looked up from germline, CDR1 is LGHNA and CDR2 is YSLEER. This CDR3 contains 15 residues. CDR3 sequence (DNA): TGCGCCAGCAGCCGAGAGGACAGGGCGGAATCACCCCTCCACTTT. Its protein product is CASSREDRAESPLHF.

This clonotype was observed many times. This chain connects TRBV6-6 to TRBJ1-2; D might be TRBD1 (5 bases). Looked up from germline, CDR1 is MNHNY and CDR2 is SVGAGI (reference sequence). Trimming cost V 4 bases and J 8 bases, with 20 bases left between them. CDR3 length equals 15 residues. CDR3 DNA sequence: TGTGCCAGCAGTTCCTTCCGGGACGGACGGGAAGGCTACACCTTC. It specifies CASSSFRDGREGYTF.

The chain is built from TRBV27 and TRBJ1-4; 9 bases align to TRBD1. This CDR3 has 13 amino acids. Trimming cost V 8 bases and J 6 bases; bases outside gene matches: 4. CDR1 is MNHEY, CDR2 SMNVEV, per germline (reference sequence). The CDR3 DNA reads TGTGCCAGCTCCGGGACAGGGCATGAAAAACTGTTTTTT. This encodes CASSGTGHEKLFF.

The rearrangement links TRBV11-3 to TRBJ2-5; D is undetermined. Germline V gene lookup returns CDR1 SGHNT and CDR2 YENEEA. CDR3 length equals 13 residues. V was clipped by 3 bases and J by 3 bases, with 8 bases between them. CDR3: CASSFTKEETQYF. In DNA, the CDR3 is TGTGCCAGCAGCTTTACAAAGGAAGAGACCCAGTACTTC.

There are many counts of this clonotype. The chain carries TRBV27 and TRBJ2-1; 7 bases fit TRBD1. Per the germline V gene, CDR1 is MNHEY and CDR2 is SMNVEV (reference sequence). After removal of 5 bases from V and 2 bases from J, the junction contained 9 bases not matched to a gene. The CDR3 is 16 amino acids. In nucleotides, the CDR3 is TGTGCCAGCAGTCAATACCGACAGGGACCCTACAATGAGCAGTTCTTC. This sequence encodes CASSQYRQGPYNEQFF.

This clonotype was detected a few times. A much larger clone lies one base from this, so it may be a read error. The V and J genes are TRBV6-5 and TRBJ2-1; 11 positions agree with TRBD2. The CDR3 has 19 residues. With 2 bases clipped from V and 6 bases from J, the junction kept 15 bases outside the gene matches. CDR1 MNHEY and CDR2 SVGAGI come from the germline V gene. The CDR3 spells CASSYASGGPGSRSNEQFF. The CDR3 coding sequence is TGTGCCAGCAGTTACGCTAGCGGGGGGCCCGGCTCCCGATCCAATGAGCAGTTCTTC.

This clonotype was observed at least ten times. The chain links TRBV5-4 to TRBJ2-5, with D possibly being TRBD1 (6 bases). The length of the CDR3 is 15 residues. Germline lookup yields CDR1 SGHNT and CDR2 YYREEE (reference sequence). V was shortened by 2 bases and J by 4 bases, with 15 bases between the two germline ends. In DNA, the CDR3 is TGTGCCAGCAGCTTTGTATCAGGGGAAGTAGAGACCCAGTACTTC. Its translation is CASSFVSGEVETQYF.

This clonotype was counted a few times. The rearrangement joins TRBV20-1 to TRBJ1-5; D ambiguous. From germline, CDR1 is DFQATT and CDR2 SNEGSKA (reference sequence). Trimming removed 0 bases at V and 4 bases at J, with 10 bases between. This CDR3 has 14 residues. CDR3 sequence (DNA): TGCAGTGCTAGAGATAAGACGGGAAATCAGCCCCAGCATTTT. As protein: CSARDKTGNQPQHF.

The rearrangement joins TRBV7-2 to TRBJ1-4; D is possibly TRBD1 (6 bases). Trimming pared 5 bases from V and 2 bases from J, leaving 12 bases between. CDR1 is SGHTA, CDR2 FQGNSA, per germline. The CDR3 consists of 15 residues. CDR3 nucleotides: TGTGCCAGCAGCGGAGGGGGAATGACTAATGAAAAACTGTTTTTT. As protein: CASSGGGMTNEKLFF.